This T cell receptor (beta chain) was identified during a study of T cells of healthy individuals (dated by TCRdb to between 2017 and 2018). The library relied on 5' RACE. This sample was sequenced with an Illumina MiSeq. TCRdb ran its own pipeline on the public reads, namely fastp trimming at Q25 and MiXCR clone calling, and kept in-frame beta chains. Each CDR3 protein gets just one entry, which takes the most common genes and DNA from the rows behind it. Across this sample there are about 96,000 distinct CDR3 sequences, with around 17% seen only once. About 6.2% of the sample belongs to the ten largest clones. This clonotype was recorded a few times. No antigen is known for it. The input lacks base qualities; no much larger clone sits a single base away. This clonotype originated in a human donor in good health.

The CDR3 region has the sequence CASSQLRGEKLFF. The bases are TGCGCCAGCAGCCAACTCAGGGGGGAAAAACTGTTTTTT. The V and J genes are TRBV4-1 and TRBJ1-4; 7 central nucleotides agree with TRBD1. From V the trimming removes 2 bases and from J it removes 8 bases, while the gene matches leave 2 bases of the junction unaccounted for. Inclusive of the bounding cysteine and phenylalanine, the CDR3 is 13 residues long. CDR3 DNA is the only sequence kept; it has 39 bases, read in frame from the first base. From the germline V gene, CDR1 is MGHRA and CDR2 is YSYEKL.